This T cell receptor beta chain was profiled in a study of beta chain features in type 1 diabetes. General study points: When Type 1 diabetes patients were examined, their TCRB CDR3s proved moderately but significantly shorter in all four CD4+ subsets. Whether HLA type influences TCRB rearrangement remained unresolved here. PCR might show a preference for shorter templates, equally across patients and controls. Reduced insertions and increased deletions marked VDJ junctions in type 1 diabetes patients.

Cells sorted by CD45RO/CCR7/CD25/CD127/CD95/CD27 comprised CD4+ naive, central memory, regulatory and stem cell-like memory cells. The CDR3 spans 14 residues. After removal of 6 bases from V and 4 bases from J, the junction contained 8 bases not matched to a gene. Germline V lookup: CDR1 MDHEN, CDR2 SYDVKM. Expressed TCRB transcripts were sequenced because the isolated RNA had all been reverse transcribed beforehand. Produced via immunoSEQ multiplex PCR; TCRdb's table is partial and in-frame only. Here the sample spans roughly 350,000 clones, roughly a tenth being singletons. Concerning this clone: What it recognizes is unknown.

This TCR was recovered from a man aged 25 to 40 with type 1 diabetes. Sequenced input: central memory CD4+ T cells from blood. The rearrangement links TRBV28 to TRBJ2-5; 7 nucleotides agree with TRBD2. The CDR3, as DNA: TGTGCCAGCAGCCCGTGGGGAGGGCGAGAGACCCAGTACTTC. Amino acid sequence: CASSPWGGRETQYF.